This T cell receptor (beta chain) was recovered during a study of blood T cell repertoires in COVID-19. In the study overall: Sites across the United States, Italy and Spain contributed samples from acute and convalescent COVID-19. Sample material is recorded as cDNA or gDNA derived from T cells, B-cell-depleted T cells, or PBMCs.

This clone was observed a single time. Germline V gene data show CDR1 as MNHEY and CDR2 as SVGAGI. The germline V and J ends were trimmed by 5 bases and 2 bases, with 12 bases remaining between them. The CDR3 covers 14 residues. Patients at the Seattle site were enrolled during active infection and followed longitudinally. Authors' methods: Nucleated cell number was recorded as an estimate derived from reference gene primer amplification. Some clones are missing from TCRdb's copy, which holds only in-frame ones; the method was immunoSEQ multiplex PCR. From that table come the V and J calls and clone size; the DNA was used to work out D and trimming. The sample lists around 150,000 clones, around nine tenths seen once, with about 9.4% in the top ten.

The chain recombines TRBV6-5 with TRBJ2-5; D is perhaps TRBD2 (5 bases). The sequenced sample consisted of peripheral blood. The TCR originated in a woman in her sixties or seventies with COVID-19, enrolled during active disease. The CDR3 loop is CASSQDWSQETQYF. The CDR3 DNA is TGTGCCAGCAGTCAGGACTGGTCTCAAGAGACCCAGTACTTC.